This is a list of T cell receptor beta chains from one sample in a study of cytomegalovirus exposure and HLA in healthy donors. Sequenced by immunoSEQ multiplex PCR; TCRdb stores in-frame clones only, minus some. Of some 160,000 clones in the sample, about 86% are singletons; the top ten hold roughly 2%. Sequencing input: PBMCs. These receptors all come from a woman aged 18-35 years in good health and CMV-seronegative. Each CDR3 is given with its conserved first and last residue. A D gene is named only where the DNA matches it firmly. Expanded clones are given a class, and other clones once, few, many or no size at all.

D	size	V	J	length	DNA	CDR3
TRBD2	once	TRBV9	TRBJ2-3	16	TGTGCCAGCAGCGCCCGGACACCACTAGCGGCAGATACGCAGTATTTT	CASSARTPLAADTQYF
NA	NA	TRBV6-6	TRBJ1-1	12	TGTGCCAGCACATCTGGGAGGACTGAAGCTTTCTTT	CASTSGRTEAFF
NA	NA	TRBV5-1	TRBJ2-5	14	TGCGCCAGCAGCTCACACCCCGGAGGGGAGACCCAGTACTTC	CASSSHPGGETQYF
NA	NA	TRBV5-1	TRBJ2-7	15	TGCGCCAGCAGCCAAAAACCGGGACGGGAGTACGAGCAGTACTTC	CASSQKPGREYEQYF
TRBD1	NA	TRBV5-4	TRBJ1-1	15	TGTGCCAGCACCACGAGGCGCAGGGGGCGATCAAAAGCTTTCTTT	CASTTRRRGRSKAFF
NA	NA	TRBV28	TRBJ2-1	15	TGTGCCAGCAGTTTATGGTCTAGCGTTTACAATGAGCAGTTCTTC	CASSLWSSVYNEQFF
TRBD1	NA	TRBV13	TRBJ2-7	15	TGTGCCAGCAGCTCCCGTGGGACAGGGGTTTACGAGCAGTACTTC	CASSSRGTGVYEQYF
NA	once	TRBV5-1	TRBJ2-5	14	TGCGCCAGCAGCTTGGCTCCAGGGGAGGAGACCCAGTACTTC	CASSLAPGEETQYF
NA	NA	TRBV4-1	TRBJ2-2	15	TGCGCCAGCAGCCCCCTGGGACATCCCCGGGGGGAGCTGTTTTTT	CASSPLGHPRGELFF
NA	few	TRBV5-4	TRBJ1-1	9	TGTGCCACCGGTTCTGAAGCTTTCTTT	CATGSEAFF
NA	NA	TRBV28	TRBJ2-6	15	TGTGCCAGCAGTTTATTCGCAGCTGGGGCCAACGTCCTGACTTTC	CASSLFAAGANVLTF
NA	NA	TRBV7-2	TRBJ2-1	16	TGTGCCAGCAGCTTAGGGAGCAGCGGGCCCTACAATGAGCAGTTCTTC	CASSLGSSGPYNEQFF
TRBD1	NA	TRBV29-1	TRBJ1-2	13	TGCAGCGTCTTAACAGGGGGCCCCTATGGCTACACCTTC	CSVLTGGPYGYTF
NA	NA	TRBV6-1	TRBJ2-4	15	TGTGCCAGCACCGGCGGGGGCCGCCCCAAAAACATTCAGTACTTC	CASTGGGRPKNIQYF
NA	NA	TRBV2	TRBJ2-5	12	TGTGCCAGCAGCGGGGACACGGAGACCCAGTACTTC	CASSGDTETQYF
NA	once	TRBV4-1	TRBJ2-2	16	TGCGCCAGCAGCCAAGGGAGGAGGGCGAAGGCCGGGGAGCTGTTTTTT	CASSQGRRAKAGELFF
NA	NA	TRBV2	TRBJ1-2	12	TGTGCCGCAACAGGGATCGGCTATGGCTACACCTTC	CAATGIGYGYTF
TRBD1	NA	TRBV27	TRBJ1-1	13	TGTGCCAGCAGAGGGGGCTTAAACACTGAAGCTTTCTTT	CASRGGLNTEAFF
TRBD2	NA	TRBV7-9	TRBJ2-1	15	TGTGCCAGCAGCTTATACAGCGGGACTTACAATGAGCAGTTCTTC	CASSLYSGTYNEQFF
NA	once	TRBV5-4	TRBJ2-7	13	TGTGCCAGCAGCTTTAAATCGTCCTACGAGCAGTACTTC	CASSFKSSYEQYF
NA	NA	TRBV19	TRBJ1-1	14	TGTGCCAGTACCTGGGCACGGAGGGGCACTGAAGCTTTCTTT	CASTWARRGTEAFF
NA	NA	TRBV7-2	TRBJ2-1	13	TGTGCCAGCAGCTTGACCCCTCTGAGTTGGAGGTTCTTC	CASSLTPLSWRFF
TRBD1	once	TRBV2	TRBJ2-7	14	TGTGCCAGCACCCTACCGGGGACAGGGAACGAGCAGTACTTC	CASTLPGTGNEQYF
TRBD2	NA	TRBV15	TRBJ2-5	17	TGTGCCACCAGCAGGCTAGCGGGAGCCCCCGGTCAGGAGACCCAGTACTTC	CATSRLAGAPGQETQYF
TRBD2	NA	TRBV7-3	TRBJ2-2	15	TGTGCCAGCAGCCCGACTAGCGGCAACACCGGGGAGCTGTTTTTT	CASSPTSGNTGELFF
TRBD2	NA	TRBV10-3	TRBJ2-7	18	TGTGCCATCAGCGATCTGGCGGGAGGGCACCCCGGGACCGGCGAGCAGTACTTC	CAISDLAGGHPGTGEQYF
TRBD2	once	TRBV6-5	TRBJ2-3	15	TGTGCCAGCAGTCGACTAGCGGGGGACACAGATACGCAGTATTTT	CASSRLAGDTDTQYF